The 16 T cell receptor beta chains in this list originate from one sample, sequenced in a study of T cell responses to AZD1222 COVID-19 vaccine. The assay was immunoSEQ multiplex PCR, and TCRdb's table has in-frame clones only and misses some. The sample includes about 140,000 clones, 90% to 95% of them seen just once. This sample comprised peripheral blood, obtained on day 0 of AZD1222 vaccination. The receptors here all came from an adult in good health.

This chain connects TRBV6-5 to TRBJ2-1, with D tentatively TRBD2 (5 bases). The CDR3 totals 13 residues. CDR1 is MNHEY, CDR2 SVGAGI, per germline. V lost 6 bases and J 7 bases, leaving 13 bases between the germline ends. The CDR3 reads CASRTGRTNEQFF. Here the CDR3 DNA reads TGTGCCAGCAGGACTGGACGGACTAATGAGCAGTTCTTC.

This clone has just one count. This chain links TRBV28 with TRBJ2-7; 10 bases line up with TRBD1. This CDR3 has 15 amino acids. Per the germline V gene, CDR1 is MDHEN and CDR2 is SYDVKM. V dropped 2 bases and J dropped 3; count of bases not matched to a gene: 4. The CDR3 region has the DNA TGTGCCAGCAGTTTAGGGACAGGGGTCTACTACGAGCAGTACTTC. Its protein is CASSLGTGVYYEQYF.

The chain recombines TRBV18 with TRBJ1-3, with 9 bases that match TRBD1. The CDR3 is 15 amino acids. Trimming took 2 bases from V and 1 from J; bases not matched to a gene: 0. CDR1 KGHSH and CDR2 LQKENI come from the germline V gene. The CDR3 reads CASSPGTGSGNTIYF. DNA of the CDR3: TGTGCCAGCTCACCAGGGACAGGGTCTGGAAACACCATATATTTT.

The rearrangement joins TRBV5-1 to TRBJ1-1, with D possibly matching TRBD1 (6 bases). V lost 3 bases and J 7 bases, leaving 16 bases between the germline ends. The CDR3 length is 14 residues. Germline V gives CDR1 SGHRS, CDR2 YFSETQ. The CDR3 DNA is TGCGCCAGCAGCTCGGACAGTTTGTTTGGTGAAGCTTTCTTT. This codes for CASSSDSLFGEAFF.

The chain has TRBV9 and TRBJ2-7; tentatively, D is TRBD1 (6 bases). V lost 4 bases and J lost 3, with 14 bases in between. The length of the CDR3 is 14 residues. Germline loops: CDR1 SGDLS, CDR2 YYNGEE. CDR3 DNA sequence: TGTGCCAGCAGCCCACGTGGCAGGGGCTACGAGCAGTACTTC. Translation: CASSPRGRGYEQYF. Based on the CDR3 plus reference TRBV9 and TRBJ2-7, the full variable domain is DSGVTQTPKHLITATGQRVTLRCSPRSGDLSVYWYQQSLDQGLQFLIQYYNGEERAKGNILERFSAQQFPDLHSELNLSSLELGDSALYFCASSPRGRGYEQYFGPGTRLTVT.

The rearrangement links TRBV15 to TRBJ2-5; D perhaps matches TRBD1 (5 bases). The CDR3 consists of 13 residues. Trimming left V 5 bases short and J 2 bases short, with 9 bases between. Germline CDR1 and CDR2: LNHNV and YYDKDF (reference sequence). DNA of the CDR3: TGTGCCACCAGCCGCGACAGACAAGAGACCCAGTACTTC. Its translation: CATSRDRQETQYF.

V usage is TRBV7-2 and J usage is TRBJ1-4; 7 bases are shared with TRBD1. The V gene end was trimmed by 5 bases and the J gene end by 4 bases; junction bases not matched to a gene: 7. This CDR3 contains 15 residues. Per germline, CDR1 SGHTA and CDR2 FQGNSA. The CDR3 here is CASSRKGQNNEKLFF. The CDR3 nucleotides read TGTGCCAGCAGCCGTAAGGGACAGAATAATGAAAAACTGTTTTTT.

The chain is built from TRBV5-4 and TRBJ2-2, with D perhaps matching TRBD1 (5 bases). The V gene lost 0 bases and the J gene lost 2 bases, with 14 bases spanning the gap. The CDR3 has 17 residues. CDR1 is SGHNT, CDR2 YYREEE, per germline (reference sequence). CDR3: CASSLDSTAGNTGELFF. The CDR3 DNA reads as TGTGCCAGCAGCTTGGACTCGACAGCTGGTAACACCGGGGAGCTGTTTTTT.

V gene TRBV24-1 combines with J gene TRBJ2-2; 8 positions match TRBD1. The V segment lost 5 bases and the J segment 7 bases; nucleotides outside the gene matches: 14. Germline CDR1 and CDR2: KGHDR and SFDVKD. The CDR3 runs to 17 residues. DNA for the CDR3: TGTGCCACCAGTGCCGCCAACCGGGACAGGTATAACGGGGAGCTGTTTTTT. Its protein is CATSAANRDRYNGELFF.

The V call is TRBV7-2, the J call TRBJ2-5; D is undetermined. CDR1 is SGHTA, CDR2 FQGNSA, per germline. The CDR3 sequence is 13 residues long. Trimming took 1 base from V and 5 from J, leaving 8 bases between them. CDR3 in amino acids: CASSLELGETQYF. CDR3 sequence (DNA): TGTGCCAGCAGCTTAGAATTGGGGGAGACCCAGTACTTC.

The chain combines TRBV30 with TRBJ1-5; D unclear. V dropped 2 bases and J dropped 4 bases, with 9 bases sitting between them. This CDR3 has 13 residues. CDR1 GTSNPN and CDR2 SVGIG come from the germline V gene (reference sequence). CDR3 sequence (DNA): TGTGCCTGGAGTCTCGTAGGAAATCAGCCCCAGCATTTT. Translated: CAWSLVGNQPQHF.

The chain is built from TRBV3-1 (or the pseudogene TRBV3-2) and TRBJ2-7; TRBD2 matches 10 bases. This CDR3 has 14 residues. J was trimmed by 3 bases and V by 2 bases; bases with no gene match: 1. Germline CDR1 is LGHDT and CDR2 is YNNKEL (reference sequence). CDR3 nucleotides: TGTGCCAGCAGCCAAACTAGCGGGGTCTACGAGCAGTACTTC. Translated: CASSQTSGVYEQYF.

This rearrangement joins TRBV7-3 to TRBJ2-3; 12 bases align to TRBD1. Germline-derived CDR1 and CDR2 are SGHTA and FQGTGA. The V and J ends lost 4 bases and 0 bases, in that order; junction bases with no gene match: 5. This CDR3 is 17 amino acids long. This chain's CDR3 is CASSSGTGGLSTDTQYF. The DNA for the CDR3 is TGTGCCAGCAGCTCCGGGACAGGGGGCCTTAGCACAGATACGCAGTATTTT.

The CDR3 sequence is CASSQGVWTSGGANTGELFF. CDR3 nucleotides: TGTGCCAGCAGCCAAGGAGTCTGGACTAGCGGGGGGGCCAACACCGGGGAGCTGTTTTTT. J is TRBJ2-2 and V is TRBV3-1 (or the pseudogene TRBV3-2), with 15 nucleotides matching TRBD2. The length of the CDR3 is 20 residues. Germline-derived CDR1 and CDR2 are LGHDT and YNNKEL (reference sequence). The ends lost 1 base at V and 2 bases at J; junction bases unmatched: 8.

The V and J genes are TRBV4-3 and TRBJ2-1; D ambiguous. The V gene's germline CDR1 is LGHNA and CDR2 YSLEER. The CDR3 runs to 15 residues. V was clipped by 1 base and J by 2 bases, with 9 bases between them. The CDR3 region is CASSQASPAYNEQFF. The CDR3, as DNA: TGCGCCAGCAGCCAAGCTTCGCCAGCCTACAATGAGCAGTTCTTC.

This clone has just a few counts. The chain uses TRBV7-9 and TRBJ2-7; TRBD1 is a possible D gene (6 bases). The germline CDR1 and CDR2 sequences are SEHNR and FQNEAQ (reference sequence). V was shortened by 3 bases and J by 4 bases, with 10 bases between the two germline ends. The CDR3 has 13 amino acids. As DNA, the CDR3 is TGTGCCAGCAGCTTCCTGGACAGTTACGAGCAGTACTTC. Translated: CASSFLDSYEQYF.